The entry below gives a single T cell receptor beta chain sequence along with its context. This sample was included in a study of blood T cell repertoires in COVID-19. Study-wide background: From the United States, Italy and Spain came samples of acute and convalescent COVID-19. The cDNA or gDNA used as material had been derived from T cells, B-cell-depleted T cells, or PBMCs.

Enrolled through a virtual design, the participants were between roughly 18 and 90 years of age and came from under 30 US areas. Participants' own reports of clinical history determined their cohort assignment. Repertoires were generated with immunoSEQ multiplex PCR, while TCRdb's copy carries only in-frame clones and drops some. Among 200,000 to 250,000 clones listed, less than 90% were seen once. The CDR3 has 14 amino acids. Germline V CDR1 and CDR2: SGHNT, YYREEE (reference sequence). The V gene end was trimmed by 3 bases and the J gene end by 5 bases; junction bases not matched to a gene: 6. The receptor's source is a woman in her fifties or sixties in a cohort exposed to, infected with or recovered from COVID-19 (not recorded which). Sequences were obtained from PBMCs or T cells enriched from blood (not recorded which). This chain connects TRBV5-4 to TRBJ2-5, with 8 bases fitting TRBD1. In DNA form, the CDR3 reads TGTGCCAGCAGCTCCCGCAGGGGGCTGGAGACCCAGTACTTC. Translating it yields CASSSRRGLETQYF.